One and the same sample provided the 10 T cell receptor beta chains below, sequenced in a study of CD8+CD57+ T cells in acquired aplastic anemia. Profiles of TCR beta VDJ and CDR3 were generated from a genomic DNA template. Each CDR3 protein gets one entry after TCRdb re-called the reads with MiXCR. The sample yields 150,000 to 200,000 distinct CDR3 sequences, approximately 48% seen once. Only patients with CD8+CD57+ cell expansion on flow cytometry were chosen for sequencing. Sequenced input: sorted CD4+, CD8+, or CD8+CD57+ T cells (not recorded which) from PBMCs. The receptor set was obtained from a human donor with aplastic anemia.

This clonotype was counted at least ten times. The CDR3 sequence is CASSQTRETQYF. The CDR3 DNA sequence: TGTGCCAGCAGCCAAACGCGAGAGACCCAGTACTTC. The V and J genes are TRBV7-2 and TRBJ2-5, with D unresolved. Germline V gives CDR1 SGHTA, CDR2 FQGNSA. The CDR3 consists of 12 residues. Trimming pared 5 bases from V and 4 bases from J, leaving 8 bases between.

The chain has TRBV20-1 and TRBJ1-2; D unresolved. Germline values: CDR1 DFQATT, CDR2 SNEGSKA (reference sequence). Trimming pared 1 base from V and 4 bases from J, leaving 16 bases between. The CDR3 consists of 15 residues. CDR3 region: CSARGGQVEIYGYTF. In DNA, the CDR3 is TGCAGTGCTAGAGGTGGTCAGGTCGAAATCTATGGCTACACCTTC.

V gene TRBV6-1 combines with J gene TRBJ2-5, with TRBD1 identical over 8 bases. Germline V gene data show CDR1 as MNHNS and CDR2 as SASEGT. This CDR3 contains 19 residues. Trimming cost V 7 bases and J 0 bases; bases outside gene matches: 19. In nucleotides, the CDR3 is TGTGCCAGCAACGGCGGGACAGGCAACGAGTCATACGACCAAGAGACCCAGTACTTC. This sequence encodes CASNGGTGNESYDQETQYF.

This chain connects TRBV5-1 to TRBJ2-3, with 9 bases identical to TRBD2. Germline values: CDR1 SGHRS, CDR2 YFSETQ. V lost 4 bases and J lost 4; bases outside the gene matches: 16. This CDR3 has 18 amino acids. The CDR3 DNA follows: TGCGCCAGCAGCCCTAATCGGGGCGGGGGGGGCCGCGCAGATACGCAGTATTTT. Encoded protein: CASSPNRGGGGRADTQYF.

The chain couples TRBV24-1 to TRBJ2-5; TRBD1 is a possible D gene (5 bases). The V and J ends lost 5 bases and 5 bases respectively, with 11 bases between them. The germline gives CDR1 KGHDR, CDR2 SFDVKD. The CDR3 length is 13 residues. The CDR3 region is CATSAWGEETQYF. CDR3 sequence (DNA): TGTGCCACCAGTGCCTGGGGCGAGGAGACCCAGTACTTC.

The J gene is TRBJ2-2, the V gene TRBV9, with 9 positions matching TRBD2. With 3 bases clipped from V and 7 bases from J, the junction kept 7 bases outside the gene matches. Per germline, CDR1 SGDLS and CDR2 YYNGEE. This CDR3 spans 15 amino acids. Here the CDR3 reads CASSAQTSGGGELFF. The CDR3 DNA sequence: TGTGCCAGCAGCGCCCAGACTAGCGGAGGCGGGGAGCTGTTTTTT.

A note on this clonotype: Lacking the conserved final phenylalanine or tryptophan, this CDR3 likely reflects a read error. This rearrangement joins TRBV2 to TRBJ1-2, with 8 positions matching TRBD1. CDR3 length equals 12 residues. CDR1 is SNHLY and CDR2 is FYNNEI in the germline V gene. The V and J ends lost 6 bases and 9 bases, in that order; junction bases with no gene match: 6. The CDR3 here is CASREDRASYTL. The CDR3 bases are TGTGCCAGCAGAGAGGACAGGGCTAGCTACACCCTC.

Worth noting for this clonotype: Compared with germline, one end of the junction differs, possibly owing to a read error. V gene TRBV5-1 combines with J gene TRBJ1-3; weak D call: TRBD1 (5 bases). The CDR3 is made up of 16 amino acids. Germline values: CDR1 SGHRS, CDR2 YFSETQ. The CDR3 bases are TGCGCCAGCAGCACCTATACAGGTCTCTCTGGAAACACCATATGTTTT. Protein: CASSTYTGLSGNTICF.

This clonotype came up many times. The chain recombines TRBV5-1 with TRBJ1-1, with D possibly matching TRBD1 (6 bases). This CDR3 comprises 14 residues. The germline V gene has CDR1 SGHRS and CDR2 YFSETQ. V lost 5 bases and J lost 7, with 18 bases in between. The CDR3 spells CASRVGGAKVEAFF. CDR3 bases: TGCGCCAGCAGGGTGGGGGGGGCGAAAGTTGAAGCTTTCTTT. Combining the CDR3 with reference TRBV5-1 and TRBJ1-1 gives the whole variable domain KAGVTQTPRYLIKTRGQQVTLSCSPISGHRSVSWYQQTPGQGLQFLFEYFSETQRNKGNFPGRFSGRQFSNSRSEMNVSTLELGDSALYLCASRVGGAKVEAFFGQGTRLTVV.

V and J are TRBV2 and TRBJ1-3; D gene ambiguous. Germline CDR1 reads SNHLY; CDR2 reads FYNNEI. The CDR3 runs 15 residues. V gave up 4 bases and J gave up 1 base, with 11 bases separating them. The CDR3 coding sequence is TGTGCCAGCAGTGTTGGGTCAGGATCTGGAAACACCATATATTTT. Its translation is CASSVGSGSGNTIYF.